Described below is a single T cell receptor beta chain sequence and its context. The CDR3 runs to 14 residues. Unmatched junction bases numbered 6, after V lost 4 bases and J lost 7 bases. Germline V CDR1 and CDR2: SGHRS, YFSETQ. The entry originates in a study of blood T cell repertoires in COVID-19. How the authors handled the data: For nucleated cells, counts were estimated from reference gene primer amplification. Produced via immunoSEQ multiplex PCR; TCRdb's table is partial and in-frame only. V, J and clone size reflect that table, while D and trimming were determined from the DNA. Of around 78,000 clones in the sample, 80% to 90% were seen once.

The sequence came from a man in his 70s with active or convalescent COVID-19. The rearrangement uses TRBV5-1 and TRBJ2-1; 9 bases agree with TRBD1. Input material: peripheral blood. CDR3 nucleotides: TGCGCCAGCAGCACACAGGGGGCGGATAATGAGCAGTTCTTC. Its protein product is CASSTQGADNEQFF.